This TCR beta chain stems from a study of low-dose radiotherapy and immunotherapy resistance in tumors. Study-wide context: The treatment that patients received was intravenous nivolumab 240 mg every two weeks plus ipilimumab 1 mg/kg every six weeks.

Both TCRalpha and TCRbeta chains were reverse transcribed with V-gene-specific primers. The authors amplified TCRs for around 20 PCR cycles with a constant-region primer and a V-primer adapter. Isolated mRNA underwent amplification by in vitro transcription. Each CDR3 protein is one row after TCRdb ran MiXCR on the reads. The profile shows tens of thousands of distinct CDR3 sequences, 20% to 25% of them singletons. V was pared by 5 bases and J by 4 bases, with 11 bases between. This CDR3 has 13 amino acids. Germline assignment: CDR1 SGHTA and CDR2 FQGTGA. Time point of the sample: after trial treatment. The treatment here: LDRT plus nivolumab, ipilimumab, low-dose cyclophosphamide and aspirin (RACIN trial). Donors were dosed with nivolumab and ipilimumab; they also received aspirin, low-dose cyclophosphamide and low-dose radiotherapy. This clonotype has a count of ten or more.

The sequencing used PBMCs, collected after low-dose radiotherapy plus immunotherapy. The chain is built from TRBV7-3 and TRBJ1-2; perhaps TRBD1 as D (5 bases). This TCR derives from a female donor with ovarian cancer. In nucleotides, the CDR3 is TGTGCCAGCAGCCAAGGGGTAGGCTATGGCTACACCTTC. Translating it yields CASSQGVGYGYTF.